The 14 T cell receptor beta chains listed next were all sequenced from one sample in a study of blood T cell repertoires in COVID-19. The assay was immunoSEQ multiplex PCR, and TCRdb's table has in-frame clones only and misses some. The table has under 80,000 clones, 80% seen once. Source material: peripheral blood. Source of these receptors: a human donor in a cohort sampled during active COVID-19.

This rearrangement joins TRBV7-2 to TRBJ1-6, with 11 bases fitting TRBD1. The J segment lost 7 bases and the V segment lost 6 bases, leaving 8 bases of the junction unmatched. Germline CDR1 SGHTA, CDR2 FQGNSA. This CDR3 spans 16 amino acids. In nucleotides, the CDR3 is TGTGCCAGCAGTACCTCCGGGACAGGGGGGAATTCACCCCTCCACTTT. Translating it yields CASSTSGTGGNSPLHF.

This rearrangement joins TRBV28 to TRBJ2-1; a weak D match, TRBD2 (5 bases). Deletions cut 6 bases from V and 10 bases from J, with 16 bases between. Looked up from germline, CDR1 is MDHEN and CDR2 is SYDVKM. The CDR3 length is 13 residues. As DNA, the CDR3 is TGTGCCAGCAGGCCGGGAAGACGGGGAGAGCAGTTCTTC. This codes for CASRPGRRGEQFF.

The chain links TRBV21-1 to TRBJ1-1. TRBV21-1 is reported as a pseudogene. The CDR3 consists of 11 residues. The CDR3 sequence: CASTWNTEAFF. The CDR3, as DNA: TGTGCCAGCACCTGGAACACTGAAGCTTTCTTT.

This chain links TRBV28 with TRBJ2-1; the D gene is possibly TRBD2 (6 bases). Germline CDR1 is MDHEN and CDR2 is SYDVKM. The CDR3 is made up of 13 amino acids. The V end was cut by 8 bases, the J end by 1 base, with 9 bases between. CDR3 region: CASSGTSYNEQFF. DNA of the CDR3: TGTGCCAGCTCCGGGACTTCCTACAATGAGCAGTTCTTC.

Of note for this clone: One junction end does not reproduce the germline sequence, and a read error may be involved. The CDR3 DNA is TGTGCCAGTAGTATAACTCGGGCGCAGGGTGTTATGAACTTC. This translates into CASSITRAQGVMNF. J is TRBJ2-7 and V is TRBV19; D is possibly TRBD1 (5 bases). CDR1 is LNHDA, CDR2 SQIVND, per germline (reference sequence). This CDR3 contains 14 residues. Using reference TRBV19 and TRBJ2-7 for the parts outside the CDR3, the full variable domain is DGGITQSPKYLFRKEGQNVTLSCEQNLNHDAMYWYRQDPGQGLRLIYYSQIVNDFQKGDIAEGYSVSREKKESFPLTVTSAQKNPTAFYLCASSITRAQGVMNFGPGTRLTVT.

The CDR3 is CASSLVTGPLYEQYF. The CDR3, as DNA: TGTGCCAGCAGCTTGGTCACAGGCCCTCTCTACGAGCAGTACTTC. The chain couples TRBV5-6 to TRBJ2-7; possible D gene TRBD1, 5 bases. The length of the CDR3 is 15 residues. Germline V gene sequence: CDR1 SGHDT, CDR2 YYEEEE. V was clipped by 0 bases and J by 3 bases, with 13 bases between them.

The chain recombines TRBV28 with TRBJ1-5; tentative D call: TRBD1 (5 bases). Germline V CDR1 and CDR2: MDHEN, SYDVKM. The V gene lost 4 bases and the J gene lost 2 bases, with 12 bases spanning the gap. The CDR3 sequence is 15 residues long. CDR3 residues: CASSWGPGGNQPQHF. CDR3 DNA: TGTGCCAGCAGTTGGGGCCCTGGCGGCAATCAGCCCCAGCATTTT.

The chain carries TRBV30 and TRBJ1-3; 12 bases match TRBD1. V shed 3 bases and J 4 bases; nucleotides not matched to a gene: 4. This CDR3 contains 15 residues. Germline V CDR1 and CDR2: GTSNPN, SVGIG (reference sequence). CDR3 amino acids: CAWRGQGAGGNTIYF. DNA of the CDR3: TGTGCCTGGAGGGGACAGGGGGCGGGAGGAAACACCATATATTTT.

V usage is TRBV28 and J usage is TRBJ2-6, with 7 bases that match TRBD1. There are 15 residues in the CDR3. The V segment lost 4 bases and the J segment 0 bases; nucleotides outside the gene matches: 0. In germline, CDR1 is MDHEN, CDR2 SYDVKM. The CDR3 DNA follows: TGTGCCAGCAGTTCAGGGGGCTCTGGGGCCAACGTCCTGACTTTC. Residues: CASSSGGSGANVLTF.

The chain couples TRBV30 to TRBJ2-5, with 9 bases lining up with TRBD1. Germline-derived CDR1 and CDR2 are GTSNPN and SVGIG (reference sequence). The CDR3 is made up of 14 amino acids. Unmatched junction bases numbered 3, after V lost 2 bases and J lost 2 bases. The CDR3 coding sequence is TGTGCCTGGAGTAAAGGGACAGGGCAAGAGACCCAGTACTTC. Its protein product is CAWSKGTGQETQYF.

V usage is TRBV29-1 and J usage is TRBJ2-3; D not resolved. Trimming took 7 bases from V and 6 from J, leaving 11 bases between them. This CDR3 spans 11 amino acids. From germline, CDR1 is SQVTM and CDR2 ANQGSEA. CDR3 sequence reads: CSADILDTQYF. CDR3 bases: TGCAGCGCCGACATATTGGATACGCAGTATTTT.

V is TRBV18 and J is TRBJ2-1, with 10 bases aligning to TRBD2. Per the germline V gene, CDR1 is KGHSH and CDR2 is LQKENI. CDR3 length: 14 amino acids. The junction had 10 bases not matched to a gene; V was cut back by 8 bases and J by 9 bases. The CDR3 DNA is TGTGCCAGCACGGGGACTAGCGCCCAGGGTGAGCAGTTCTTC. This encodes CASTGTSAQGEQFF.

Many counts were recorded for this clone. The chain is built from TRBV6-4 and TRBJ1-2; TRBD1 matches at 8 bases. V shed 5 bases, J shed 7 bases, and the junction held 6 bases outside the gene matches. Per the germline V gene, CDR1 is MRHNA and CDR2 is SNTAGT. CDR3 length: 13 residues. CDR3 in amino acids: CASSRDRGFGYTF. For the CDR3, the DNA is TGTGCCAGCAGTCGCGACAGGGGCTTTGGCTACACCTTC.

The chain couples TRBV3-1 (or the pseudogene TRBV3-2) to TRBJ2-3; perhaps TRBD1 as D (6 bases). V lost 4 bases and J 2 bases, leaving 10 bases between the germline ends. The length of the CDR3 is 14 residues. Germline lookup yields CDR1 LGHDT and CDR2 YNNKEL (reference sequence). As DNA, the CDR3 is TGTGCCAGCAGCCCCCGGACAGCCACAGATACGCAGTATTTT. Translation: CASSPRTATDTQYF.